Only a few counts were recorded for the clone carrying this TCR beta chain. What it binds is not known. There are 15 residues in the CDR3. The V gene end was trimmed by 8 bases and the J gene end by 2 bases; junction bases not matched to a gene: 8. The V gene's germline CDR1 is MDHEN and CDR2 SYDVKM. This specimen belongs to a study of identical twins. Points from the study as a whole: Cord blood beta clonotypes present at high abundance carried fewer insertions; no such pattern appeared in memory repertoires.

One entry per CDR3 protein results from TCRdb running MiXCR on the 5' RACE reads. Here the sample spans 420,000 or so distinct CDR3 sequences, less than 20% being singletons. The chain carries TRBV28 and TRBJ2-7; 11 nucleotides agree with TRBD2. This receptor was taken from a man aged 50-59 years in good health. The sequenced sample was naive T cells sorted from blood. The CDR3 spells CASGIRLAGPYEQYF. For the CDR3, the DNA is TGTGCCAGCGGGATAAGACTAGCGGGGCCCTACGAGCAGTACTTC.